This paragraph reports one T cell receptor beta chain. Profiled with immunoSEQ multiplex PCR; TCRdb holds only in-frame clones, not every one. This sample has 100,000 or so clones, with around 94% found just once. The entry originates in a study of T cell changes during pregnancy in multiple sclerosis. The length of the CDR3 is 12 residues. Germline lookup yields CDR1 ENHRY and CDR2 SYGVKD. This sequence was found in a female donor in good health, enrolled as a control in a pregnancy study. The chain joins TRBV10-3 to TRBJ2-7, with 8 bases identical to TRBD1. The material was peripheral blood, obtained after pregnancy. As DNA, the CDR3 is TGTGCGGGCGGGACAGGAACCTACGAGCAGTACTTC. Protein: CAGGTGTYEQYF.